Shown below are 23 T cell receptor beta chains from a single sample sequenced in a study of blood T cell repertoires in COVID-19. Some clones are missing from TCRdb's copy, which holds only in-frame ones; the method was immunoSEQ multiplex PCR. This sample has approximately 260,000 clones; 82% occur once, and the top ten carry 4% to 6%. Material: peripheral blood. The receptor source for this set is a woman of 80 years or more with active or convalescent COVID-19.

About this clone: A much larger clonotype is one base distant, so this may be a read error. The chain combines TRBV5-4 with TRBJ2-7; D remains ambiguous. CDR3 length: 12 residues. The V gene lost 4 bases and the J gene lost 0 bases, with 5 bases spanning the gap. The germline CDR1 and CDR2 sequences are SGHNT and YYREEE (reference sequence). The CDR3: CASSLNSYEQYF. CDR3 nucleotides: TGTGCCAGCAGCCTAAACTCCTACGAGCAGTACTTC.

The V and J genes are TRBV6-4 and TRBJ1-6, with 7 bases fitting TRBD1. There are 13 residues in the CDR3. CDR1 and CDR2 (germline): MRHNA, SNTAGT. V dropped 8 bases and J dropped 7; count of bases not matched to a gene: 5. CDR3 DNA: TGTGCCAGCCGGGACAGCCTAAATTCACCCCTCCACTTT. This encodes CASRDSLNSPLHF.

This clone was counted once. V and J are TRBV7-6 and TRBJ1-2; 7 nucleotides line up with TRBD1. V shed 10 bases and J 6 bases; nucleotides not matched to a gene: 8. CDR1 and CDR2 from the germline V gene are SGHVS and FNYEAQ. The CDR3 has 12 residues. The CDR3 region has the DNA TGTGCCACATCAGGGGGATCAAATGGCTACACCTTC. Its protein product is CATSGGSNGYTF.

J is TRBJ2-5 and V is TRBV6-1; TRBD1 aligns across 7 bases. This CDR3 has 14 amino acids. Germline V gene sequence: CDR1 MNHNS, CDR2 SASEGT. J lost 5 bases, V lost 2 bases, and 5 bases had no gene match. The CDR3 reads CASSERAGGETQYF. DNA of the CDR3: TGTGCCAGCAGTGAAAGGGCAGGGGGTGAGACCCAGTACTTC.

The rearrangement joins TRBV7-2 to TRBJ1-2, with TRBD1 identical over 7 bases. From germline, CDR1 is SGHTA and CDR2 FQGNSA. Losses at the gene ends were 5 bases for V and 5 bases for J; bases not matched to a gene: 11. This CDR3 comprises 15 residues. The CDR3 coding sequence is TGTGCCAGCAGCCCCCGACAGGGTGCTCAGTATGGCTACACCTTC. Encoded protein: CASSPRQGAQYGYTF.

V usage is TRBV5-1 and J usage is TRBJ2-7; D perhaps matches TRBD1 (6 bases). The CDR3 runs 13 residues. Trimming stripped 0 bases from V and 2 bases from J, with 6 bases between. Germline-derived CDR1 and CDR2 are SGHRS and YFSETQ. Written as DNA, the CDR3 is TGCGCCAGCAGCTTGGAGGGGGCCTACGAGCAGTACTTC. Amino acids: CASSLEGAYEQYF.

This clone appeared a few times. The genes are TRBV2 and TRBJ2-6; 8 nucleotides line up with TRBD1. With V trimmed by 6 bases and J by 2 bases, 3 bases remained unmatched. This CDR3 comprises 15 residues. From germline, CDR1 is SNHLY and CDR2 FYNNEI. CDR3 DNA sequence: TGTGCCAGCAGCCAACAGGGGGCTGGGGCCAACGTCCTGACTTTC. It yields the protein CASSQQGAGANVLTF.

The chain is built from TRBV15 and TRBJ1-1; perhaps TRBD1 as D (6 bases). From germline, CDR1 is LNHNV and CDR2 YYDKDF (reference sequence). Trimming pared 3 bases from V and 2 bases from J, leaving 13 bases between. This CDR3 region has 15 residues. This CDR3 reads CATSSFRTANTEAFF. The CDR3 nucleotides read TGTGCCACCAGCAGTTTCCGGACAGCTAACACTGAAGCTTTCTTT.

This clone was found a few times. The same CDR3 arises from other DNA sequences in this sample as well. V is TRBV6-5 and J is TRBJ2-3, with 9 bases fitting TRBD1. V lost 7 bases, J lost 3 bases, and 5 bases stayed unmatched. Germline V gene data show CDR1 as MNHEY and CDR2 as SVGAGI. The CDR3 has 14 amino acids. CDR3 DNA: TGTGCCAGCATGGACAGGGGTAGGACAGATACGCAGTATTTT. Protein: CASMDRGRTDTQYF.

This chain uses TRBV28 with TRBJ1-1, with D uncertain. V lost 0 bases and J lost 6, with 8 bases in between. The CDR3 runs to 13 residues. Germline loops: CDR1 MDHEN, CDR2 SYDVKM. CDR3 in amino acids: CASSLWSLPEAFF. For the CDR3, the DNA is TGTGCCAGCAGTTTATGGTCACTGCCTGAAGCTTTCTTT.

This sequence joins TRBV30 and TRBJ1-4, with 9 nucleotides matching TRBD1. V was clipped by 4 bases and J by 7 bases; unmatched bases: 10. Germline assignment: CDR1 GTSNPN and CDR2 SVGIG (reference sequence). The CDR3 sequence is 15 residues long. The CDR3 coding sequence is TGTGCCTGGACTAAACAGGGGGCGAGGGGTGAAAAACTGTTTTTT. This translates into CAWTKQGARGEKLFF.

This clone was seen a few times. The chain links TRBV28 to TRBJ2-4; D ambiguous. V was shortened by 6 bases and J by 4 bases, with 10 bases between the two germline ends. Germline lookup yields CDR1 MDHEN and CDR2 SYDVKM. This CDR3 comprises 13 residues. In DNA form, the CDR3 reads TGTGCCAGCAGATCAACTTATAAAAACATTCAGTACTTC. Its protein is CASRSTYKNIQYF.

The chain links TRBV28 to TRBJ2-6; D is unresolved. In germline, CDR1 is MDHEN, CDR2 SYDVKM. This CDR3 contains 14 residues. Trimming shortened V by 1 base and J by 3 bases, and 4 bases separated the two germline ends. The CDR3 sequence is CASSLFGGANVLTF. The CDR3 DNA reads TGTGCCAGCAGTTTATTCGGTGGGGCCAACGTCCTGACTTTC.

The chain employs TRBV29-1 and TRBJ1-1, with a tentative D call TRBD1 (6 bases). The ends were cut back, 7 bases at V and 1 base at J, with 10 bases in the middle. The germline CDR1 and CDR2 sequences are SQVTM and ANQGSEA. The CDR3 runs to 12 residues. The CDR3 here is CSAGQRNTEAFF. Written as DNA, the CDR3 is TGCAGCGCAGGACAGAGGAACACTGAAGCTTTCTTT. Full variable domain (remainder filled in from reference TRBV29-1 and TRBJ1-1): SAVISQKPSRDICQRGTSLTIQCQVDSQVTMMFWYRQQPGQSLTLIATANQGSEATYESGFVIDKFPISRPNLTFSTLTVSNMSPEDSSIYLCSAGQRNTEAFFGQGTRLTVV.

This clone came up once. The V and J genes are TRBV5-1 and TRBJ1-1; the D is unclear. Deletions cut 0 bases from V and 3 bases from J, with 9 bases between. There are 14 residues in the CDR3. Germline V CDR1 and CDR2: SGHRS, YFSETQ. The CDR3 protein is CASSLEMADTEAFF. CDR3 nucleotide sequence: TGCGCCAGCAGCTTGGAGATGGCAGACACTGAAGCTTTCTTT.

The genes are TRBV7-9 and TRBJ2-3; D remains unclear. V was shortened by 3 bases and J by 3 bases, with 4 bases between the two germline ends. Germline assignment: CDR1 SEHNR and CDR2 FQNEAQ (reference sequence). The CDR3 covers 12 residues. The CDR3 protein is CASSFQTDTQYF. The CDR3 DNA reads as TGTGCCAGCAGCTTCCAGACAGATACGCAGTATTTT. Looking up the rest from reference TRBV7-9 and TRBJ2-3 gives the full variable domain: DTGVSQNPRHKITKRGQNVTFRCDPISEHNRLYWYRQTLGQGPEFLTYFQNEAQLEKSRLLSDRFSAERPKGSFSTLEIQRTEQGDSAMYLCASSFQTDTQYFGPGTRLTVL.

The chain recombines TRBV28 with TRBJ2-7, with TRBD1 identical over 7 bases. Losses at the gene ends were 0 bases for V and 2 bases for J; bases not matched to a gene: 1. The germline V gene has CDR1 MDHEN and CDR2 SYDVKM. The length of the CDR3 is 14 residues. The chain's CDR3 is CASSLWQGAYEQYF. CDR3 DNA sequence: TGTGCCAGCAGTTTATGGCAGGGGGCCTACGAGCAGTACTTC.

V and J are TRBV7-9 and TRBJ1-2; D is perhaps TRBD1 (6 bases). Trimming pared 3 bases from V and 2 bases from J, leaving 10 bases between. The CDR3 sequence is 14 residues long. Germline CDR1 SEHNR, CDR2 FQNEAQ (reference sequence). CDR3 protein: CASSLGARNYGYTF. The CDR3, as DNA: TGTGCCAGCAGCTTGGGGGCTAGGAACTATGGCTACACCTTC.

This sequence joins TRBV5-1 and TRBJ1-4; possibly TRBD1 for D (5 bases). CDR3 size: 15 residues. V dropped 0 bases and J dropped 5 bases, with 11 bases sitting between them. CDR1 and CDR2 (germline): SGHRS, YFSETQ. The CDR3 is CASSLAAGRNEKLFF. DNA of the CDR3: TGCGCCAGCAGCTTGGCCGCAGGGCGAAATGAAAAACTGTTTTTT. The whole variable domain, filled in from reference TRBV5-1 and TRBJ1-4, reads KAGVTQTPRYLIKTRGQQVTLSCSPISGHRSVSWYQQTPGQGLQFLFEYFSETQRNKGNFPGRFSGRQFSNSRSEMNVSTLELGDSALYLCASSLAAGRNEKLFFGSGTQLSVL.

The V gene is TRBV2, the J gene TRBJ2-7; TRBD1 aligns across 7 bases. Germline values: CDR1 SNHLY, CDR2 FYNNEI. The junction had 6 bases not matched to a gene; V was cut back by 5 bases and J by 2 bases. CDR3 size: 14 residues. In DNA form, the CDR3 reads TGTGCCAGCAGTTTTGACAGGGAGACCTACGAGCAGTACTTC. Amino acid sequence: CASSFDRETYEQYF.

The chain links TRBV12-3 or TRBV12-4 to TRBJ2-3; TRBD2 might be the D (7 bases). The CDR3 is 13 amino acids. The CDR3 bases are TGTGCAATTGCGGGGGCTAGCACAGATACGCAGTATTTT. It yields the protein CAIAGASTDTQYF.

This clone showed up just a few times. The V and J genes are TRBV6-5 and TRBJ1-1, with 10 bases matching TRBD1. The CDR3 covers 15 residues. V dropped 0 bases and J dropped 11; count of bases not matched to a gene: 9. Per the germline V gene, CDR1 is MNHEY and CDR2 is SVGAGI. The CDR3 DNA is TGTGCCAGCAGTTACTCTAGGACAGGGGGGGGCTTGGCTTTCTTT. Translating it yields CASSYSRTGGGLAFF.

The chain employs TRBV7-9 and TRBJ1-6; D is perhaps TRBD1 (6 bases). Germline-derived CDR1 and CDR2 are SEHNR and FQNEAQ (reference sequence). The CDR3 has 15 amino acids. V was clipped by 5 bases and J by 6 bases, with 14 bases between them. The CDR3 nucleotides read TGTGCCAGCAGCGCAGCCGGGACAACTAATTCACCCCTCCACTTT. It yields the protein CASSAAGTTNSPLHF.